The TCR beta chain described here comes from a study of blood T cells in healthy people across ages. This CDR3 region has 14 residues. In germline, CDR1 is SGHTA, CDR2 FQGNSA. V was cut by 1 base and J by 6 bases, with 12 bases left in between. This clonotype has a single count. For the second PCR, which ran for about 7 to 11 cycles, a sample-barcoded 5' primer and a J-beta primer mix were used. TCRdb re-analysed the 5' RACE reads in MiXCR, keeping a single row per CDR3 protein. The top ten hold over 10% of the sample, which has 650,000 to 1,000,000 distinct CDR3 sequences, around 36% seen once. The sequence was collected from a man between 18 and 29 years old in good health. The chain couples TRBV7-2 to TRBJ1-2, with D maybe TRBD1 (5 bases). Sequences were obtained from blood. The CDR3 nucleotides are TGTGCCAGCAGCTTAGTAGGGATAGGGGATGGCTACACCTTC. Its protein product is CASSLVGIGDGYTF.